This T cell receptor beta chain was documented in a study of beta chain features in type 1 diabetes. Study in general: On cell yields, gender and age, patients and healthy donors were similar.

The whole isolated RNA underwent reverse transcription, so sequencing captured expressed TCRB transcripts. Profiled with immunoSEQ multiplex PCR; TCRdb holds only in-frame clones, not every one. The data contain more than 350,000 clones, roughly 11% of them singletons. Per germline, CDR1 MDHEN and CDR2 SYDVKM. The length of the CDR3 is 16 residues. V dropped 8 bases and J dropped 6 bases, with 25 bases sitting between them. The sample was naive CD4+ T cells from blood. This sequence originates from a woman aged 18-29 years in good health. The chain couples TRBV28 to TRBJ1-1; maybe TRBD1 (5 bases). For the CDR3, the DNA is TGTGCCAGCCCTCCTTTCTTATCGGGGCCGGGCCCTGAAGCTTTCTTT. This translates into CASPPFLSGPGPEAFF.